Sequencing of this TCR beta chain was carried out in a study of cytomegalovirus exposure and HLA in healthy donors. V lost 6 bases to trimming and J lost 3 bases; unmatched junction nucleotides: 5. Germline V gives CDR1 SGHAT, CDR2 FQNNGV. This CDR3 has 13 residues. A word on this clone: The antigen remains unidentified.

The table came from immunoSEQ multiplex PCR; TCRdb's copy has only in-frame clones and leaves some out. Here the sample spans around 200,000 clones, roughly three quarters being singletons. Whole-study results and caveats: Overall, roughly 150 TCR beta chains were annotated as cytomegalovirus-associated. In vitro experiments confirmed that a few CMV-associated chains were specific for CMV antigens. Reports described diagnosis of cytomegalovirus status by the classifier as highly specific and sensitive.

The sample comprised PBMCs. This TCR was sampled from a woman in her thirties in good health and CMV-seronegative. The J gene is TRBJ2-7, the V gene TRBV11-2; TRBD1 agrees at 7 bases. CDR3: CASSRTGRYEQYF. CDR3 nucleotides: TGTGCCAGCAGTCGGACAGGACGCTACGAGCAGTACTTC.